This TCR beta chain was obtained from a study of blood T cell repertoires in COVID-19. Assay used: immunoSEQ multiplex PCR; TCRdb lists only in-frame clones, some missing. Altogether about 340,000 clones are present, around 91% being singletons, with the ten largest covering 3% to 4%. Germline CDR1 and CDR2: LNHDA and SQIVND (reference sequence). The CDR3 consists of 14 residues. The V end lost 1 base, the J end lost 5 bases, and 8 bases lay between the germline ends. This receptor was identified in a woman aged 18-29 years who had recovered from COVID-19. The gene calls are TRBV19 and TRBJ2-2; tentatively, D is TRBD1 (6 bases). The sample consisted of peripheral blood. Here the CDR3 DNA reads TGTGCCAGTAGTATAGCAAGGGGGACCGGGGAGCTGTTTTTT. Translating gives CASSIARGTGELFF.